The text below deals with one TCR beta chain. CDR1 is MNHNS and CDR2 is SASEGT in the germline V gene. The CDR3 is 14 amino acids. The V and J ends lost 6 bases and 4 bases, in that order; junction bases with no gene match: 7. The entry originates in a study of T cell changes during pregnancy in multiple sclerosis. TCRdb's copy holds only in-frame clones and misses some; the assay was immunoSEQ multiplex PCR. The sample records around 49,000 clones, around 90% being singletons. This clonotype was sampled from a female donor in good health, enrolled as a control in a pregnancy study. Source: CD4+ T cells from peripheral blood mononuclear cells, taken after pregnancy. This chain joins TRBV6-1 and TRBJ2-5; TRBD2 matches 8 bases. The CDR3 region is CASRTSGGTETQYF. The CDR3 DNA reads TGTGCCAGCAGAACGAGCGGGGGCACAGAGACCCAGTACTTC.